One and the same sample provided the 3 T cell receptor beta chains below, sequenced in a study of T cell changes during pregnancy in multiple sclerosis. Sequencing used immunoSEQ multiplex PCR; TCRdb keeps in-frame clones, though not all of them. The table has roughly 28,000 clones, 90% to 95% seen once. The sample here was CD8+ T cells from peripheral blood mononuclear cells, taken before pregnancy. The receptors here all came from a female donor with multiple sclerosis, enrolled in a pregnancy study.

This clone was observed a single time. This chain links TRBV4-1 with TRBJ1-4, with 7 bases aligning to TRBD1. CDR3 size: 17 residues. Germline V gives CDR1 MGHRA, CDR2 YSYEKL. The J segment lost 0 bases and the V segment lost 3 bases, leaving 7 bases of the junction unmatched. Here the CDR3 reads CASSQGQRLATNEKLFF. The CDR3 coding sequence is TGCGCCAGCAGCCAGGGACAGAGGCTGGCAACTAATGAAAAACTGTTTTTT.

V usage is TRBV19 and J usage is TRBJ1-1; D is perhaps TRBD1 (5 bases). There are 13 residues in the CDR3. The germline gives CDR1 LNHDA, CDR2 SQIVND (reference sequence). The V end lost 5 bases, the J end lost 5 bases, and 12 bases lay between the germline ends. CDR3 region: CASSLPGTTEAFF. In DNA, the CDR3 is TGTGCCAGTAGTCTTCCAGGGACTACTGAAGCTTTCTTT.

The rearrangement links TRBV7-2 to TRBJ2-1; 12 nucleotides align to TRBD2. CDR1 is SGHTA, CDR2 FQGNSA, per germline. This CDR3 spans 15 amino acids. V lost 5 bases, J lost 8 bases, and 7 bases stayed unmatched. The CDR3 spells CASSPLAGGPDEQFF. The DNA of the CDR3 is TGTGCCAGCAGCCCGCTAGCGGGAGGGCCGGATGAGCAGTTCTTC. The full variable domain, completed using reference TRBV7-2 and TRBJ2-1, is GAGVSQSPSNKVTEKGKDVELRCDPISGHTALYWYRQSLGQGLEFLIYFQGNSAPDKSGLPSDRFSAERTGGSVSTLTIQRTQQEDSAVYLCASSPLAGGPDEQFFGPGTRLTVL.